Following are 13 T cell receptor beta chains from one sample sequenced in a study of shared clonotypes between healthy human individuals. The data were produced by immunoSEQ multiplex PCR, yet TCRdb's version contains in-frame clones alone and is incomplete. The sample includes 2 million to 3 million clones, 93% seen only once; the top ten take 0.36%. Material: naive CD4+ T cells from PBMCs. Specified subset: CD45RA+ positively selected. These receptors were taken from a man aged 18 to 29 in good health. Some clones in this sample may be carry-over from other donors' samples.

The chain has TRBV11-2 and TRBJ1-1; the D gene is possibly TRBD1 (6 bases). Germline-derived CDR1 and CDR2 are SGHAT and FQNNGV. This CDR3 region has 15 residues. The V and J ends lost 1 base and 5 bases respectively, with 14 bases between them. The CDR3 is CASSLVTTGRTEAFF. CDR3 in DNA: TGTGCCAGCAGCTTAGTAACGACAGGACGAACTGAAGCTTTCTTT. Full variable domain (rest looked up from reference TRBV11-2 and TRBJ1-1): EAGVAQSPRYKIIEKRQSVAFWCNPISGHATLYWYQQILGQGPKLLIQFQNNGVVDDSQLPKDRFSAERLKGVDSTLKIQPAKLEDSAVYLCASSLVTTGRTEAFFGQGTRLTVV.

The rearrangement links TRBV4-1 to TRBJ1-3, with D unresolved. The V gene's germline CDR1 is MGHRA and CDR2 YSYEKL. V gave up 0 bases and J gave up 4 bases, with 10 bases separating them. The CDR3 is made up of 15 amino acids. DNA for the CDR3: TGCGCCAGCAGCCAAGACGACGGGGTAGGAAACACCATATATTTT. It specifies CASSQDDGVGNTIYF.

The chain has TRBV27 and TRBJ2-6, with D perhaps matching TRBD1 (6 bases). V lost 4 bases, J lost 3 bases, and 13 bases lay in between. This CDR3 spans 16 amino acids. CDR1 and CDR2 (germline): MNHEY, SMNVEV (reference sequence). In DNA, the CDR3 is TGTGCCAGCAGTTCATTATCAGGGGTTGGGGCCAACGTCCTGACTTTC. The encoded protein is CASSSLSGVGANVLTF. The complete variable domain, with remaining parts taken from reference TRBV27 and TRBJ2-6, reads EAQVTQNPRYLITVTGKKLTVTCSQNMNHEYMSWYRQDPGLGLRQIYYSMNVEVTDKGDVPEGYKVSRKEKRNFPLILESPSPNQTSLYFCASSSLSGVGANVLTFGAGSRLTVL.

The rearrangement links TRBV9 to TRBJ2-5; 9 nucleotides agree with TRBD1. Trimming removed 4 bases from V and 5 bases from J; junction bases left unmatched: 6. The CDR3 is 14 amino acids. Looked up from germline, CDR1 is SGDLS and CDR2 is YYNGEE. In DNA, the CDR3 is TGTGCCAGCAGCACCCGGACAGGGGAGGAGACCCAGTACTTC. Residues: CASSTRTGEETQYF.

This rearrangement joins TRBV27 to TRBJ1-5; 7 bases are shared with TRBD1. J lost 5 bases, V lost 5 bases, and 6 bases had no gene match. The CDR3 has 14 amino acids. Germline-derived CDR1 and CDR2 are MNHEY and SMNVEV (reference sequence). The CDR3 DNA sequence: TGTGCCAGCAGTCCGACAGGGTCCCATCAGCCCCAGCATTTT. Translating gives CASSPTGSHQPQHF.

The CDR3 here is CASSNDGPGQETQYF. For the CDR3, the DNA is TGTGCCAGCAGTAACGATGGGCCGGGGCAAGAGACCCAGTACTTC. The chain combines TRBV27 with TRBJ2-5; a weak D match, TRBD2 (5 bases). Germline V gives CDR1 MNHEY, CDR2 SMNVEV (reference sequence). V was shortened by 5 bases and J by 2 bases, with 15 bases between the two germline ends. The CDR3 loop spans 15 amino acids.

This chain joins TRBV15 and TRBJ2-1, with TRBD2 matching 16 bases. V was clipped by 3 bases and J by 3 bases; unmatched bases: 17. The CDR3 loop spans 22 amino acids. Germline values: CDR1 LNHNV, CDR2 YYDKDF (reference sequence). CDR3 coding DNA: TGTGCCACCAGCAGTCCAGGGACTAGCGGGAGGGCCGACCAGGAAAGCTACAATGAGCAGTTCTTC. It is translated as CATSSPGTSGRADQESYNEQFF.

A single count supports this clone. V and J are TRBV4-1 and TRBJ2-5; no reliable D call. Germline assignment: CDR1 MGHRA and CDR2 YSYEKL. Deletions cut 5 bases from V and 1 base from J, with 8 bases between. This CDR3 contains 13 residues. The CDR3 DNA reads TGCGCCAGCAGCGTCCATGGCCAAGAGACCCAGTACTTC. Protein product: CASSVHGQETQYF.

To note about this clone: Other DNA sequences in this specimen translate into the identical CDR3. The DNA for the CDR3 is TGTGCCAGCAGCCCCCTCTACGAGCAGTACTTC. This translates into CASSPLYEQYF. The chain uses TRBV7-9 and TRBJ2-7; D is unclear. Per germline, CDR1 SEHNR and CDR2 FQNEAQ (reference sequence). Trimming removed 5 bases from V and 3 bases from J, with 5 bases in between. The CDR3 sequence is 11 residues long.

The chain employs TRBV28 and TRBJ2-7; tentatively, D is TRBD1 (5 bases). Germline V gene sequence: CDR1 MDHEN, CDR2 SYDVKM. CDR3 length: 14 residues. Trimming removed 8 bases from V and 2 bases from J, with 16 bases in between. The CDR3 sequence is CASDSRVHAYEQYF. CDR3 DNA sequence: TGTGCCAGCGACAGCAGGGTCCACGCCTACGAGCAGTACTTC.

This clone was observed a handful of times. This sample includes further DNA sequences coding for the same CDR3. The gene calls are TRBV5-1 and TRBJ1-1; TRBD1 aligns across 8 bases. Germline trimming cut 2 bases from V and 3 bases from J; bases unmatched to any gene: 3. The CDR3 is made up of 14 amino acids. Germline V lookup: CDR1 SGHRS, CDR2 YFSETQ. DNA of the CDR3: TGCGCCAGCAGCTTCAGGGGGCGCGACACTGAAGCTTTCTTT. Amino acids: CASSFRGRDTEAFF.

The chain recombines TRBV28 with TRBJ2-7, with 7 bases aligning to TRBD1. Trimming took 8 bases from V and 3 from J; bases not matched to a gene: 7. This CDR3 has 13 amino acids. Germline values: CDR1 MDHEN, CDR2 SYDVKM. This CDR3 reads CASAPGQLYEQYF. CDR3 in DNA: TGTGCCAGCGCTCCGGGACAGCTCTACGAGCAGTACTTC.

The rearrangement joins TRBV29-1 to TRBJ2-5; D possibly corresponds to TRBD1 (6 bases). Germline CDR1 SQVTM, CDR2 ANQGSEA. V lost 6 bases to trimming and J lost 3 bases, with 11 bases between them. This CDR3 spans 12 amino acids. The CDR3 bases are TGCAGCGTCCTACAGGGAGAAGAGACCCAGTACTTC. Translated: CSVLQGEETQYF.